The 29 T cell receptor beta chains given below trace back to one sample, sequenced in a study of beta chain features in type 1 diabetes. The study, taken as a whole, reports: Significant though moderate, a shortening of TCRB CDR3s appeared in all four CD4+ subsets of Type 1 diabetes patients.

These receptors have no identified antigens. Expressed TCRB transcripts got sequenced, as all isolated RNA was reverse transcribed. Assay: immunoSEQ multiplex PCR; the TCRdb copy retains only in-frame clones and omits some. This table holds tens of thousands of clones, 66% found once. Sequencing was performed on Tregs from blood. Source of these receptors: a woman aged 18-29 years with type 1 diabetes.

The chain links TRBV7-2 to TRBJ2-3, with D hard to call. The V gene's germline CDR1 is SGHTA and CDR2 FQGNSA. With 6 bases removed from V and 5 bases from J, the gap between germline ends came to 6 bases. The CDR3 runs to 11 residues. The CDR3 loop reads CASRSVDTQYF. The CDR3 coding sequence is TGTGCCAGCAGGAGTGTAGATACGCAGTATTTT.

The chain links TRBV7-6 to TRBJ2-7, with 8 bases aligning to TRBD2. CDR1 is SGHVS and CDR2 is FNYEAQ in the germline V gene. Trimming took 5 bases from V and 3 from J; bases not matched to a gene: 18. This CDR3 has 18 residues. CDR3 coding DNA: TGTGCCAGCAGCATCGGCCCGCCTAACTCGGGGGGGTTCTACGAGCAGTACTTC. Its translation: CASSIGPPNSGGFYEQYF. The variable domain in full, completed from reference TRBV7-6 and TRBJ2-7, reads GAGVSQSPRYKVTKRGQDVALRCDPISGHVSLYWYRQALGQGPEFLTYFNYEAQQDKSGLPNDRFSAERPEGSISTLTIQRTEQRDSAMYRCASSIGPPNSGGFYEQYFGPGTRLTVT.

This clone was observed a few times. The chain employs TRBV7-9 and TRBJ2-3, with 14 bases aligning to TRBD2. The germline V gene has CDR1 SEHNR and CDR2 FQNEAQ (reference sequence). Germline trimming cut 8 bases from V and 6 bases from J; bases unmatched to any gene: 10. The CDR3 extends over 16 amino acids. The CDR3 DNA sequence: TGTGCCAGCGGTACCGGGACTAGCGGGAGATTGGATACGCAGTATTTT. This sequence encodes CASGTGTSGRLDTQYF. The full variable domain, its missing parts supplied by reference TRBV7-9 and TRBJ2-3, is DTGVSQNPRHKITKRGQNVTFRCDPISEHNRLYWYRQTLGQGPEFLTYFQNEAQLEKSRLLSDRFSAERPKGSFSTLEIQRTEQGDSAMYLCASGTGTSGRLDTQYFGPGTRLTVL.

The genes are TRBV27 and TRBJ2-1; 10 nucleotides line up with TRBD2. The CDR3 length is 15 residues. Losses at the gene ends were 4 bases for V and 8 bases for J; bases not matched to a gene: 8. Germline V gene sequence: CDR1 MNHEY, CDR2 SMNVEV (reference sequence). The CDR3 bases are TGTGCCAGCAGTTCACCTAGCGGGAGATCCTATGAGCAGTTCTTC. Protein: CASSSPSGRSYEQFF.

V and J are TRBV11-2 and TRBJ2-7; tentative D call: TRBD1 (6 bases). This CDR3 has 14 amino acids. Trimming shortened V by 8 bases and J by 6 bases, and 20 bases separated the two germline ends. Germline V gene lookup returns CDR1 SGHAT and CDR2 FQNNGV. DNA of the CDR3: TGTGCCAGCGGGGGCGTGCAGGGGTTTTGCGAGCAGTACTTC. Its translation is CASGGVQGFCEQYF.

This CDR3 is CASSRELGGEAFF. CDR3 in DNA: TGTGCCAGCAGCCGCGAGCTAGGCGGTGAAGCTTTCTTT. The genes are TRBV7-2 and TRBJ1-1; D unclear. V gave up 5 bases and J gave up 7 bases, with 14 bases separating them. The CDR3 runs 13 residues. Germline assignment: CDR1 SGHTA and CDR2 FQGNSA.

The chain has TRBV7-9 and TRBJ1-2, with TRBD1 matching over 8 bases. Germline V gene lookup returns CDR1 SEHNR and CDR2 FQNEAQ (reference sequence). The trim removed 5 bases at V and 4 bases at J, leaving 9 bases unmatched. The CDR3 sequence is 15 residues long. The CDR3 is CASSRRDRLRYGYTF. CDR3 nucleotides: TGTGCCAGCAGCAGACGGGACAGGTTACGCTATGGCTACACCTTC.

This chain uses TRBV5-1 with TRBJ2-3; TRBD2 aligns across 14 bases. CDR1 is SGHRS and CDR2 is YFSETQ in the germline V gene. After removal of 4 bases from V and 10 bases from J, the junction contained 14 bases not matched to a gene. This CDR3 spans 17 amino acids. The CDR3 reads CASSRTSGGTGHLSQYF. In nucleotides, the CDR3 is TGCGCCAGCAGCCGGACTAGCGGGGGGACGGGACATCTCTCGCAGTATTTT.

As concerns this clone: The junction does not match germline at one end; this may be a read error. The V and J genes are TRBV11-2 and TRBJ1-3, with 9 bases aligning to TRBD1. This CDR3 contains 14 residues. Germline V gene lookup returns CDR1 SGHAT and CDR2 FQNNGV. As DNA, the CDR3 is TGTGCCAGCAGCCCCCAGACAGGGGGAAACATCATATATTTT. It is translated as CASSPQTGGNIIYF.

V and J are TRBV5-1 and TRBJ2-7; 7 bases align to TRBD1. The germline V gene has CDR1 SGHRS and CDR2 YFSETQ. This CDR3 comprises 14 residues. Losses at the gene ends were 4 bases for V and 3 bases for J; bases not matched to a gene: 7. The CDR3: CASSPGQKLYEQYF. The CDR3 region has the DNA TGCGCCAGCAGCCCGGGACAGAAACTCTACGAGCAGTACTTC.

V gene TRBV7-2 combines with J gene TRBJ2-1, with D perhaps TRBD1 (5 bases). V lost 1 base and J 3 bases, leaving 10 bases between the germline ends. Germline V gene lookup returns CDR1 SGHTA and CDR2 FQGNSA. The CDR3 runs to 15 residues. The CDR3 DNA follows: TGTGCCAGCAGCTTAGGACAGACATTCTACAATGAGCAGTTCTTC. Its translation is CASSLGQTFYNEQFF. Using reference TRBV7-2 and TRBJ2-1 for the parts outside the CDR3, the full variable domain is GAGVSQSPSNKVTEKGKDVELRCDPISGHTALYWYRQSLGQGLEFLIYFQGNSAPDKSGLPSDRFSAERTGGSVSTLTIQRTQQEDSAVYLCASSLGQTFYNEQFFGPGTRLTVL.

V gene TRBV10-3 combines with J gene TRBJ1-3; D gene ambiguous. There are 16 residues in the CDR3. Germline CDR1 ENHRY, CDR2 SYGVKD. Trimming left V 3 bases short and J 0 bases short, with 12 bases between. The CDR3 region has the DNA TGTGCCATCAGTGATGTTAATTTGAGCTCTGGAAACACCATATATTTT. This codes for CAISDVNLSSGNTIYF.

V gene TRBV5-1 combines with J gene TRBJ2-3; 8 bases match TRBD2. The junction had 1 base not matched to a gene; V was cut back by 2 bases and J by 5 bases. The CDR3 sequence is 13 residues long. Germline loops: CDR1 SGHRS, CDR2 YFSETQ. In DNA form, the CDR3 reads TGCGCCAGCAGCTTACTAGCGGTAGATACGCAGTATTTT. It specifies CASSLLAVDTQYF. Combining the CDR3 with reference TRBV5-1 and TRBJ2-3 gives the whole variable domain KAGVTQTPRYLIKTRGQQVTLSCSPISGHRSVSWYQQTPGQGLQFLFEYFSETQRNKGNFPGRFSGRQFSNSRSEMNVSTLELGDSALYLCASSLLAVDTQYFGPGTRLTVL.

The chain is built from TRBV4-1 and TRBJ2-3, with unresolved D. The germline V gene has CDR1 MGHRA and CDR2 YSYEKL. With 1 base removed from V and 0 bases from J, the gap between germline ends came to 8 bases. The CDR3 extends over 15 amino acids. The CDR3 spells CASSQGLTSTDTQYF. DNA of the CDR3: TGCGCCAGCAGCCAAGGGCTGACTAGCACAGATACGCAGTATTTT.

To note about this clone: Different DNA sequences within this sample yield the same CDR3. V and J are TRBV28 and TRBJ2-3; 11 bases are shared with TRBD2. The germline V gene has CDR1 MDHEN and CDR2 SYDVKM. The CDR3 runs to 15 residues. With V trimmed by 4 bases and J by 6 bases, 6 bases remained unmatched. The CDR3 spells CASSSLAGGVDTQYF. CDR3 sequence (DNA): TGTGCCAGCAGTTCATTAGCGGGAGGGGTGGATACGCAGTATTTT.

V is TRBV5-1 and J is TRBJ2-3; maybe TRBD1 (6 bases). The CDR3 runs 13 residues. Trimming left V 4 bases short and J 8 bases short, with 14 bases between. The germline V gene encodes CDR1 SGHRS and CDR2 YFSETQ. The DNA for the CDR3 is TGCGCCAGCAGCGCGGACAGTTCCAGTACGCAGTATTTT. Its protein product is CASSADSSSTQYF.

This chain connects TRBV30 to TRBJ1-1; 9 bases map to TRBD1. J gave up 4 bases and V 4 bases, and 4 bases lay outside the gene matches. This CDR3 spans 13 amino acids. Germline V gives CDR1 GTSNPN, CDR2 SVGIG (reference sequence). CDR3 nucleotides: TGTGCCTGGAACGGACAGGGGAGCACTGAAGCTTTCTTT. Amino acid sequence: CAWNGQGSTEAFF.

The chain combines TRBV2 with TRBJ2-7; 11 positions match TRBD2. CDR3 length: 14 residues. V shed 2 bases, J shed 5 bases, and the junction held 2 bases outside the gene matches. Germline-derived CDR1 and CDR2 are SNHLY and FYNNEI. This CDR3 is CASSETSGRHEQYF. CDR3 nucleotides: TGTGCCAGCAGTGAAACTAGCGGGAGACACGAGCAGTACTTC. The variable domain in full, with the rest retrieved from reference TRBV2 and TRBJ2-7, is EPEVTQTPSHQVTQMGQEVILRCVPISNHLYFYWYRQILGQKVEFLVSFYNNEISEKSEIFDDQFSVERPDGSNFTLKIRSTKLEDSAMYFCASSETSGRHEQYFGPGTRLTVT.

V and J are TRBV30 and TRBJ1-2; no definite D call. CDR3 length equals 13 residues. Between the trimmed V and J ends, which lost 3 bases and 6 bases, there was a span of 14 bases. Germline V gene lookup returns CDR1 GTSNPN and CDR2 SVGIG (reference sequence). CDR3 nucleotides: TGTGCCTGGAGAGCGGGTATTACCCATGGCTACACCTTC. As protein: CAWRAGITHGYTF.

The V and J genes are TRBV5-1 and TRBJ1-1, with D hard to call. The germline gives CDR1 SGHRS, CDR2 YFSETQ. Trimming took off 0 bases at V and 7 bases at J, with 7 bases between the two ends. The CDR3 loop spans 12 amino acids. CDR3 nucleotide sequence: TGCGCCAGCAGCTTGGGACCAGGTGAAGCTTTCTTT. Protein product: CASSLGPGEAFF.

The rearrangement joins TRBV28 to TRBJ1-5, with a weak D call TRBD1 (5 bases). The CDR3 is 13 residues long. Germline CDR1 MDHEN, CDR2 SYDVKM. Trimming took off 6 bases at V and 2 bases at J, with 8 bases between the two ends. The CDR3 DNA sequence: TGTGCCAGCAGGGGGGGAGGCAATCAGCCCCAGCATTTT. Its translation is CASRGGGNQPQHF.

The CDR3 nucleotides are TGTGCCAGCAGCTTGGATGGGACAGGGGGTCAGCCCCAGCATTTT. Its protein is CASSLDGTGGQPQHF. This rearrangement joins TRBV5-6 to TRBJ1-5; 11 positions match TRBD1. In germline, CDR1 is SGHDT, CDR2 YYEEEE. CDR3 length: 15 amino acids. The V gene end was trimmed by 0 bases and the J gene end by 6 bases; junction bases not matched to a gene: 2.

This chain uses TRBV4-3 with TRBJ1-2; D is possibly TRBD1 (6 bases). V was shortened by 4 bases and J by 4 bases, with 19 bases between the two germline ends. Germline V gene data show CDR1 as LGHNA and CDR2 as YSLEER. This CDR3 spans 16 amino acids. DNA of the CDR3: TGCGCCAGCAGCCCGGGGGGCACCAGCCTGGGCTATGGCTACACCTTC. It translates to CASSPGGTSLGYGYTF.

V usage is TRBV7-2 and J usage is TRBJ2-5; TRBD2 aligns across 7 bases. J lost 5 bases, V lost 1 base, and 4 bases had no gene match. The CDR3 is made up of 14 amino acids. CDR1 is SGHTA, CDR2 FQGNSA, per germline. As DNA, the CDR3 is TGTGCCAGCAGCTTAGGTACTAGCGCTGAGACCCAGTACTTC. It is translated as CASSLGTSAETQYF.

CDR3 residues: CASSTLTGNEQFF. The DNA for the CDR3 is TGTGCCAGTAGTACCCTGACAGGGAATGAGCAGTTCTTC. The V gene is TRBV19, the J gene TRBJ2-1; 7 positions match TRBD1. Germline loops: CDR1 LNHDA, CDR2 SQIVND (reference sequence). Unmatched junction bases numbered 4, after V lost 4 bases and J lost 7 bases. CDR3 length: 13 residues. The full variable domain, in which reference TRBV19 and TRBJ2-1 provide the parts outside the CDR3, is DGGITQSPKYLFRKEGQNVTLSCEQNLNHDAMYWYRQDPGQGLRLIYYSQIVNDFQKGDIAEGYSVSREKKESFPLTVTSAQKNPTAFYLCASSTLTGNEQFFGPGTRLTVL.

With regard to this clone: At one boundary the junction diverges from the germline segment, which might be a read error. The gene calls are TRBV25-1 and TRBJ2-2, with no clear D. The CDR3 runs 12 residues. From germline, CDR1 is MGHDK and CDR2 SYGVNS. CDR3 nucleotide sequence: TGTGCCAGCACCAAGAACTCCGGGGAGCTGTTTTTT. This encodes CASTKNSGELFF. Full variable domain (outside the CDR3, taken from reference TRBV25-1 and TRBJ2-2): EADIYQTPRYLVIGTGKKITLECSQTMGHDKMYWYQQDPGMELHLIHYSYGVNSTEKGDLSSESTVSRIRTEHFPLTLESARPSHTSQYLCASTKNSGELFFGEGSRLTVL.

The chain couples TRBV11-2 to TRBJ1-2; possible D gene TRBD1, 6 bases. V shed 1 base and J shed 2 bases, with 11 bases lying between them. Germline V gene lookup returns CDR1 SGHAT and CDR2 FQNNGV. The CDR3 consists of 15 residues. CDR3 sequence (DNA): TGTGCCAGCAGCTTAGCAGGGGTCACAAACTATGGCTACACCTTC. It codes for CASSLAGVTNYGYTF.

V gene TRBV7-2 combines with J gene TRBJ2-5; D gene ambiguous. The ends were cut back, 0 bases at V and 3 bases at J, with 17 bases in the middle. Per the germline V gene, CDR1 is SGHTA and CDR2 is FQGNSA. The CDR3 is made up of 17 amino acids. This chain's CDR3 is CASSLALVSAVEETQYF. The CDR3 DNA sequence: TGTGCCAGCAGCTTAGCGCTAGTCTCCGCGGTAGAAGAGACCCAGTACTTC. The full variable domain, its missing parts supplied by reference TRBV7-2 and TRBJ2-5, is GAGVSQSPSNKVTEKGKDVELRCDPISGHTALYWYRQSLGQGLEFLIYFQGNSAPDKSGLPSDRFSAERTGGSVSTLTIQRTQQEDSAVYLCASSLALVSAVEETQYFGPGTRLLVL.

V is TRBV7-2 and J is TRBJ2-2; TRBD2 matches 7 bases. The germline V gene has CDR1 SGHTA and CDR2 FQGNSA. The J segment lost 5 bases and the V segment lost 1 base, leaving 1 base of the junction unmatched. The CDR3 is 14 amino acids. CDR3 loop: CASSLGEGTGELFF. The CDR3 DNA reads as TGTGCCAGCAGCTTAGGGGAGGGGACCGGGGAGCTGTTTTTT.